These 28 T cell receptor beta chains originate from one sample sequenced in a study of cytomegalovirus exposure and HLA in healthy donors. Amplification used 60 Vbeta primers and 13 Jbeta primers. This table comes from immunoSEQ multiplex PCR, and its TCRdb copy is limited to in-frame clones, with some not included. This sample's table reports 90,000 to 120,000 clones. The source material was PBMCs. Receptors originate from a man in his fifties in good health and CMV-seronegative.

The chain is built from TRBV19 and TRBJ2-1, with D possibly TRBD1 on 6 matching bases. The germline gives CDR1 LNHDA, CDR2 SQIVND (reference sequence). The germline V and J ends were trimmed by 6 bases and 6 bases, with 18 bases remaining between them. The CDR3 consists of 15 residues. CDR3 nucleotides: TGTGCCAGTAGAGTGGCGCTAGGACAGCGCAATGAGCAGTTCTTC. Residues: CASRVALGQRNEQFF.

V is TRBV7-6 and J is TRBJ1-3; 9 positions agree with TRBD1. V trimming: 0 bases; J trimming: 6 bases; junction bases outside the gene matches: 3. Germline CDR1 is SGHVS and CDR2 is FNYEAQ. The CDR3 sequence is 15 residues long. The CDR3 DNA sequence: TGTGCCAGCAGCTTAGCGCACAGGGGGCTAAACACCATATATTTT. Translating gives CASSLAHRGLNTIYF.

This chain links TRBV5-1 with TRBJ2-1, with 12 bases fitting TRBD2. The germline V gene has CDR1 SGHRS and CDR2 YFSETQ. The V and J ends lost 3 bases and 9 bases, in that order; junction bases with no gene match: 7. The CDR3 loop spans 15 amino acids. CDR3: CASSSRLAGAPEQFF. The CDR3 nucleotides are TGCGCCAGCAGCTCTCGACTAGCGGGAGCTCCTGAGCAGTTCTTC. Combining the CDR3 with reference TRBV5-1 and TRBJ2-1 gives the whole variable domain KAGVTQTPRYLIKTRGQQVTLSCSPISGHRSVSWYQQTPGQGLQFLFEYFSETQRNKGNFPGRFSGRQFSNSRSEMNVSTLELGDSALYLCASSSRLAGAPEQFFGPGTRLTVL.

This rearrangement joins TRBV5-1 to TRBJ1-1; D may be TRBD1 (5 bases). The V gene lost 0 bases and the J gene lost 5 bases, with 14 bases spanning the gap. In germline, CDR1 is SGHRS, CDR2 YFSETQ. CDR3 size: 15 residues. This CDR3 reads CASSLVSGGLTEAFF. DNA for the CDR3: TGCGCCAGCAGCTTGGTTTCGGGGGGATTGACTGAAGCTTTCTTT.

The chain has TRBV6-6 and TRBJ1-5, with a weak D call TRBD1 (5 bases). V was pared by 4 bases and J by 7 bases, with 14 bases between. Germline CDR1 reads MNHNY; CDR2 reads SVGAGI (reference sequence). This CDR3 comprises 14 residues. CDR3 sequence (DNA): TGTGCCAGCAGTTCATGGGACTCCAAACAGCCCCAGCATTTT. It codes for CASSSWDSKQPQHF.

The J gene is TRBJ1-2, the V gene TRBV6-1, with D hard to call. V shed 5 bases and J shed 4 bases, with 5 bases lying between them. Germline values: CDR1 MNHNS, CDR2 SASEGT. The length of the CDR3 is 11 residues. This CDR3 reads CASSLAYGYTF. CDR3 coding DNA: TGTGCCAGCAGTTTAGCCTATGGCTACACCTTC.

The chain is built from TRBV30 and TRBJ2-2, with D maybe TRBD2 (5 bases). The ends were cut back, 5 bases at V and 5 bases at J, with 12 bases in the middle. From germline, CDR1 is GTSNPN and CDR2 SVGIG (reference sequence). The CDR3 runs to 13 residues. CDR3 residues: CAWDVRRTGELFF. Here the CDR3 DNA reads TGTGCCTGGGACGTCCGGAGGACCGGGGAGCTGTTTTTT.

The chain uses TRBV29-1 and TRBJ1-1; 9 bases match TRBD1. The J segment lost 2 bases and the V segment lost 5 bases, leaving 9 bases of the junction unmatched. The CDR3 runs to 15 residues. The germline V gene encodes CDR1 SQVTM and CDR2 ANQGSEA. CDR3 residues: CSVQKGTGPNTEAFF. CDR3 in DNA: TGCAGCGTTCAAAAGGGGACAGGGCCAAACACTGAAGCTTTCTTT.

The chain uses TRBV7-2 and TRBJ1-3; D uncertain. Trimming removed 1 base from V and 5 bases from J, with 6 bases in between. CDR3 size: 13 residues. In germline, CDR1 is SGHTA, CDR2 FQGNSA. CDR3 nucleotides: TGTGCCAGCAGCTTAGGGCACCGAAACACCATATATTTT. It encodes CASSLGHRNTIYF. The entire variable domain, with the rest obtained from reference TRBV7-2 and TRBJ1-3, is as follows: GAGVSQSPSNKVTEKGKDVELRCDPISGHTALYWYRQSLGQGLEFLIYFQGNSAPDKSGLPSDRFSAERTGGSVSTLTIQRTQQEDSAVYLCASSLGHRNTIYFGEGSWLTVV.

The chain carries TRBV19 and TRBJ1-5; TRBD1 agrees at 7 bases. Germline V gene lookup returns CDR1 LNHDA and CDR2 SQIVND (reference sequence). V lost 4 bases, J lost 4 bases, and 10 bases stayed unmatched. The CDR3 has 16 residues. The CDR3 loop reads CASSKLGTASNQPQHF. Written as DNA, the CDR3 is TGTGCCAGTAGTAAGCTCGGGACAGCTTCTAATCAGCCCCAGCATTTT.

The gene calls are TRBV19 and TRBJ2-7; 7 bases map to TRBD2. With 5 bases clipped from V and 2 bases from J, the junction kept 6 bases outside the gene matches. Germline V gives CDR1 LNHDA, CDR2 SQIVND (reference sequence). The CDR3 loop spans 14 amino acids. The CDR3 region is CASSSLAAPYEQYF. The CDR3 DNA sequence: TGTGCCAGTAGTTCCCTAGCGGCTCCCTACGAGCAGTACTTC.

V and J are TRBV27 and TRBJ2-1, with 10 bases lining up with TRBD2. J gave up 9 bases and V 7 bases, and 12 bases lay outside the gene matches. CDR1 is MNHEY, CDR2 SMNVEV, per germline (reference sequence). This CDR3 spans 15 amino acids. The CDR3 region has the DNA TGTGCCAGCAACCCAAGCGGGAGGGCCGGGCTTGAGCAGTTCTTC. This sequence encodes CASNPSGRAGLEQFF.

The gene calls are TRBV28 and TRBJ2-2; no definite D call. The CDR3 is 15 residues long. Germline loops: CDR1 MDHEN, CDR2 SYDVKM. V was shortened by 5 bases and J by 7 bases, with 17 bases between the two germline ends. CDR3 loop: CASSPFLTLSGELFF. CDR3 coding DNA: TGTGCCAGCAGTCCATTCCTCACCCTAAGCGGGGAGCTGTTTTTT.

CDR3 sequence reads: CASTQDRGLTGYTF. The DNA of the CDR3 is TGTGCCAGCACCCAGGACAGGGGGCTTACTGGCTACACCTTC. This chain connects TRBV2 to TRBJ1-2; TRBD1 agrees at 11 bases. The CDR3 is 14 residues long. Germline V CDR1 and CDR2: SNHLY, FYNNEI. Germline trimming cut 7 bases from V and 7 bases from J; bases unmatched to any gene: 8.

The chain has TRBV19 and TRBJ2-3, with 7 bases identical to TRBD1. The CDR3 is 14 amino acids. From germline, CDR1 is LNHDA and CDR2 SQIVND (reference sequence). Trimming at V came to 3 bases and at J to 7 bases, leaving 7 bases not matched to a gene. The CDR3 nucleotides are TGTGCCAGTAGTATTGTGACAGGGAGTTATACGCAGTATTTT. Translation gives CASSIVTGSYTQYF.

The rearrangement links TRBV5-1 to TRBJ1-1; D is perhaps TRBD1 (5 bases). V was shortened by 7 bases and J by 0 bases, with 13 bases between the two germline ends. The CDR3 sequence is 14 residues long. Germline CDR1 reads SGHRS; CDR2 reads YFSETQ. The CDR3 bases are TGCGCCAGCGCACAGGAGAGCATGAACACTGAAGCTTTCTTT. Translating it yields CASAQESMNTEAFF. Supplemented by reference TRBV5-1 and TRBJ1-1, the full variable domain reads KAGVTQTPRYLIKTRGQQVTLSCSPISGHRSVSWYQQTPGQGLQFLFEYFSETQRNKGNFPGRFSGRQFSNSRSEMNVSTLELGDSALYLCASAQESMNTEAFFGQGTRLTVV.

The genes are TRBV18 and TRBJ2-3; D possibly corresponds to TRBD2 (6 bases). From germline, CDR1 is KGHSH and CDR2 LQKENI. The length of the CDR3 is 15 residues. V dropped 5 bases and J dropped 10 bases, with 22 bases sitting between them. The CDR3 coding sequence is TGTGCCAGCTCAGCCGCCGGGACTCCGATCGGGGCGCAGTATTTT. Translation: CASSAAGTPIGAQYF.

V gene TRBV9 combines with J gene TRBJ1-2; D not certain. The V and J ends lost 0 bases and 3 bases respectively, with 12 bases between them. Germline CDR1 and CDR2: SGDLS and YYNGEE. The CDR3 loop spans 15 amino acids. CDR3 sequence reads: CASSVGPGEHYGYTF. The CDR3 DNA follows: TGTGCCAGCAGCGTAGGGCCCGGGGAACACTATGGCTACACCTTC. The full variable domain, rest sourced from reference TRBV9 and TRBJ1-2, is DSGVTQTPKHLITATGQRVTLRCSPRSGDLSVYWYQQSLDQGLQFLIQYYNGEERAKGNILERFSAQQFPDLHSELNLSSLELGDSALYFCASSVGPGEHYGYTFGSGTRLTVV.

The V gene is TRBV5-6, the J gene TRBJ1-4; unclear D gene. This CDR3 spans 13 amino acids. Germline V CDR1 and CDR2: SGHDT, YYEEEE. V was pared by 4 bases and J by 3 bases, with 7 bases between. The CDR3, as DNA: TGTGCCAGCAGCCAACTACCTAATGAAAAACTGTTTTTT. Its protein is CASSQLPNEKLFF.

Comment on this clone: The junction shows a germline mismatch at one end, possibly a read error. The chain carries TRBV11-3 and TRBJ2-7; 8 nucleotides agree with TRBD1. The CDR3 is made up of 12 amino acids. Germline CDR1 and CDR2: SGHNT and YENEEA. CDR3 sequence: CASSSAGTGVRF. CDR3 nucleotide sequence: TGTGCCAGCAGCTCCGCCGGGACAGGTGTGCGTTTC.

The CDR3 here is CASSEASTVYGYTF. CDR3 DNA: TGTGCCAGCAGTGAAGCAAGTACGGTCTATGGCTACACCTTC. The rearrangement links TRBV2 to TRBJ1-2; D remains ambiguous. CDR1 is SNHLY, CDR2 FYNNEI, per germline. Trimming cost V 0 bases and J 4 bases, with 9 bases left between them. The CDR3 totals 14 residues. Filled out from reference TRBV2 and TRBJ1-2, the complete variable domain reads EPEVTQTPSHQVTQMGQEVILRCVPISNHLYFYWYRQILGQKVEFLVSFYNNEISEKSEIFDDQFSVERPDGSNFTLKIRSTKLEDSAMYFCASSEASTVYGYTFGSGTRLTVV.

This chain uses TRBV29-1 with TRBJ2-7; TRBD1 matches at 8 bases. With V trimmed by 7 bases and J by 3 bases, 11 bases remained unmatched. CDR3 length equals 14 residues. Germline V lookup: CDR1 SQVTM, CDR2 ANQGSEA. DNA of the CDR3: TGCAGCGCCAAGACGCAAGGACAGGGCTACGAGCAGTACTTC. This gives the protein CSAKTQGQGYEQYF.

The genes are TRBV6-5 and TRBJ1-2, with no clear D. This CDR3 has 14 residues. Germline V gene lookup returns CDR1 MNHEY and CDR2 SVGAGI. V lost 7 bases to trimming and J lost 1 base, with 13 bases between them. The CDR3 DNA follows: TGTGCCAGCATTAGTATACGGGGTAACTATGGCTACACCTTC. Its translation: CASISIRGNYGYTF.

This rearrangement joins TRBV5-4 to TRBJ2-3; D remains ambiguous. The CDR3 sequence is 14 residues long. Germline V CDR1 and CDR2: SGHNT, YYREEE (reference sequence). Trimming removed 2 bases at V and 2 bases at J, with 9 bases between. The CDR3 coding sequence is TGTGCCAGCAGCTTAGACTGGAACACAGATACGCAGTATTTT. Amino acid sequence: CASSLDWNTDTQYF.

This chain connects TRBV25-1 to TRBJ1-5; D unresolved. Germline CDR1 reads MGHDK; CDR2 reads SYGVNS. The V end was cut by 3 bases, the J end by 0 bases, with 6 bases between. The CDR3 is made up of 14 amino acids. The CDR3 sequence: CASSDTVSNQPQHF. Here the CDR3 DNA reads TGTGCCAGCAGTGATACAGTTAGCAATCAGCCCCAGCATTTT.

The chain links TRBV18 to TRBJ1-1; 9 positions match TRBD1. Germline CDR1 and CDR2: KGHSH and LQKENI. After removal of 6 bases from V and 7 bases from J, the junction contained 15 bases not matched to a gene. The CDR3 is 16 amino acids. As DNA, the CDR3 is TGTGCCAGCTCCGATAAAACGGGACAGGGAATCGGTGAAGCTTTCTTT. Protein product: CASSDKTGQGIGEAFF.

The chain links TRBV2 to TRBJ2-1; 7 bases align to TRBD2. CDR1 is SNHLY and CDR2 is FYNNEI in the germline V gene. The CDR3 runs 14 residues. Germline trimming cut 7 bases from V and 4 bases from J; bases unmatched to any gene: 7. CDR3 region: CASKISGVYNEQFF. The DNA for the CDR3 is TGTGCCAGCAAAATCAGCGGGGTTTACAATGAGCAGTTCTTC.

This chain joins TRBV14 and TRBJ1-1; maybe TRBD1 (6 bases). Germline V CDR1 and CDR2: SGHDN, FVKESK. Trimming cost V 8 bases and J 4 bases, with 8 bases left between them. This CDR3 contains 11 residues. The CDR3: CASGTRTEAFF. The CDR3 region has the DNA TGTGCCAGCGGGACACGCACTGAAGCTTTCTTT.